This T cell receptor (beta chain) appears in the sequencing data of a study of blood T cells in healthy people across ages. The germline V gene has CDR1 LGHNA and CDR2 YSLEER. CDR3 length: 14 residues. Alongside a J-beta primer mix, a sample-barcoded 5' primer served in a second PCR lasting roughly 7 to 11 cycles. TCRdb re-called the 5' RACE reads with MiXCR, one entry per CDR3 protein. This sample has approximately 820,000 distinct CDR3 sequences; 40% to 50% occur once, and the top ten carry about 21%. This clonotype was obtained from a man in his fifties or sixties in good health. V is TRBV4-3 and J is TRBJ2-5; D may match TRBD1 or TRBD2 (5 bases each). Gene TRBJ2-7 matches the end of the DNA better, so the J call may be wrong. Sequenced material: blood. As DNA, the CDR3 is TGCGCCAGCAGCATACGGACGGGGCACTACGAGCAGTACTTC. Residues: CASSIRTGHYEQYF.